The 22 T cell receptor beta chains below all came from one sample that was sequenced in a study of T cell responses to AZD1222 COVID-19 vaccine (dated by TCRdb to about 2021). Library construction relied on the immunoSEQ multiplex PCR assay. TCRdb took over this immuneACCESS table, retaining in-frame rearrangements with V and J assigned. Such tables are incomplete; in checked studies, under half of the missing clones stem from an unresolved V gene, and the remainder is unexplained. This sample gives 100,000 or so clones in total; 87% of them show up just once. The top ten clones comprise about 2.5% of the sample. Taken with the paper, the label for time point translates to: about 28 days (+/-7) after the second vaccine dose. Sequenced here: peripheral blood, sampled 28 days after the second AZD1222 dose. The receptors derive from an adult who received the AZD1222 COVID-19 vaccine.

The CDR3 loop is CASSTGDRGRQPQHF. The CDR3 DNA reads as TGTGCCAGCTCAACAGGAGACAGGGGGCGTCAGCCCCAGCATTTT. The chain uses TRBV18 and TRBJ1-5, with 10 positions matching TRBD1. V lost 5 bases and J lost 6; bases outside the gene matches: 7. This CDR3 region has 15 residues. Germline loops: CDR1 KGHSH, CDR2 LQKENI. The whole variable domain, remainder taken from reference TRBV18 and TRBJ1-5, is NAGVMQNPRHLVRRRGQEARLRCSPMKGHSHVYWYRQLPEEGLKFMVYLQKENIIDESGMPKERFSAEFPKEGPSILRIQQVVRGDSAAYFCASSTGDRGRQPQHFGDGTRLSIL.

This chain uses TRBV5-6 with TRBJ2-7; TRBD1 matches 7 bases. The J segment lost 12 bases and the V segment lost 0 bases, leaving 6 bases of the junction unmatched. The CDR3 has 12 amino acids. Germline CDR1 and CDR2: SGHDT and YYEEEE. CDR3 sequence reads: CASSLVLQGLYF. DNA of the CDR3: TGTGCCAGCAGCTTGGTCCTACAGGGGTTGTACTTC.

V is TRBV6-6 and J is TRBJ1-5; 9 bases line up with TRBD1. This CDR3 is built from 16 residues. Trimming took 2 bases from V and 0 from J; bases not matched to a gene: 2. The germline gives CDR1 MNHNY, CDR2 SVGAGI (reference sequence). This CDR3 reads CASSYGTGYSNQPQHF. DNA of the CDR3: TGTGCCAGCAGTTACGGGACAGGGTATAGCAATCAGCCCCAGCATTTT.

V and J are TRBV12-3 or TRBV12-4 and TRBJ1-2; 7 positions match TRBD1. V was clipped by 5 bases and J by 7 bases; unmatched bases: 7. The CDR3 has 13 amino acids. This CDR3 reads CASSQRQGFGYTF. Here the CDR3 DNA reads TGTGCCAGCAGTCAACGACAGGGCTTTGGCTACACCTTC.

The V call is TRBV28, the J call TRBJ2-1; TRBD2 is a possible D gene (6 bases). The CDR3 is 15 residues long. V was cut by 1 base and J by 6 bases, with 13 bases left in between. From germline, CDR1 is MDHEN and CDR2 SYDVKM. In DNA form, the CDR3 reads TGTGCCAGCAGTTTATATAGCGGCAGCGCCAATGAGCAGTTCTTC. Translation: CASSLYSGSANEQFF.

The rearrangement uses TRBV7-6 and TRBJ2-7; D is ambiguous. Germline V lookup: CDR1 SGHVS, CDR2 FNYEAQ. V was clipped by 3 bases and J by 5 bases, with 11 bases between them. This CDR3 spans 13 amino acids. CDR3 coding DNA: TGTGCCAGCAGCTTCGAACCGCAAAACGAGCAGTACTTC. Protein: CASSFEPQNEQYF. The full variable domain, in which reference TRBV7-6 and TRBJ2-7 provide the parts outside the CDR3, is GAGVSQSPRYKVTKRGQDVALRCDPISGHVSLYWYRQALGQGPEFLTYFNYEAQQDKSGLPNDRFSAERPEGSISTLTIQRTEQRDSAMYRCASSFEPQNEQYFGPGTRLTVT.

CDR3 protein: CAIVGDTEAFF. In DNA form, the CDR3 reads TGTGCCATCGTCGGGGACACTGAAGCTTTCTTT. The V and J genes are TRBV10-3 and TRBJ1-1, with D unclear. The CDR3 extends over 11 amino acids. CDR1 is ENHRY, CDR2 SYGVKD, per germline. V was trimmed by 8 bases and J by 3 bases, leaving 7 bases between them.

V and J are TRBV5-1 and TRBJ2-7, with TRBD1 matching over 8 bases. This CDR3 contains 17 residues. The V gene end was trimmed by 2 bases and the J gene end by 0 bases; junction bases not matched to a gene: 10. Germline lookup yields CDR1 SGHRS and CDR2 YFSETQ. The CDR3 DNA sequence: TGCGCCAGCAGCTTTCCTACAGGGGGAGCCCCCTCCTACGAGCAGTACTTC. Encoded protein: CASSFPTGGAPSYEQYF. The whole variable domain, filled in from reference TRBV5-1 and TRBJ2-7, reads KAGVTQTPRYLIKTRGQQVTLSCSPISGHRSVSWYQQTPGQGLQFLFEYFSETQRNKGNFPGRFSGRQFSNSRSEMNVSTLELGDSALYLCASSFPTGGAPSYEQYFGPGTRLTVT.

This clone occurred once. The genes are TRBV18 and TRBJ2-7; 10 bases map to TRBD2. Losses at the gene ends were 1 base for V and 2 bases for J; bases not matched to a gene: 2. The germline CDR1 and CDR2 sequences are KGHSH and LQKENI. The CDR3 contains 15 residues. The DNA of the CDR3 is TGTGCCAGCTCACCACGGACTAGCGGAACCTACGAGCAGTACTTC. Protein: CASSPRTSGTYEQYF.

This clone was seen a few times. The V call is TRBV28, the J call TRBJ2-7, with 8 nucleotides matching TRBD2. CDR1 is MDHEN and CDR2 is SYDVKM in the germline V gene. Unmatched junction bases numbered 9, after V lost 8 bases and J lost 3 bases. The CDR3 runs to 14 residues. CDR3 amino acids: CASCRRGAGYEQYF. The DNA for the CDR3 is TGTGCCAGCTGTAGGCGGGGGGCAGGCTACGAGCAGTACTTC. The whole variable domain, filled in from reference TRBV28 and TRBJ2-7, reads DVKVTQSSRYLVKRTGEKVFLECVQDMDHENMFWYRQDPGLGLRLIYFSYDVKMKEKGDIPEGYSVSREKKERFSLILESASTNQTSMYLCASCRRGAGYEQYFGPGTRLTVT.

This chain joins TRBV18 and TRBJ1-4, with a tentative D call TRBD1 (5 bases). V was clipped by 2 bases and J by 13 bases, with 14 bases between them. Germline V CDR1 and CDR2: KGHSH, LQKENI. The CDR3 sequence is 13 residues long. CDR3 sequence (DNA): TGTGCCAGCTCACCAAAGGAATTGGGGGGACTGTTTTTT. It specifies CASSPKELGGLFF.

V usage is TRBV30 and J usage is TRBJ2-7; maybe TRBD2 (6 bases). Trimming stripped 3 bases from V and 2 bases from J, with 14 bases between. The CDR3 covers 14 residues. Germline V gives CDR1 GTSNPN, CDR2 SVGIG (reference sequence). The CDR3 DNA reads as TGTGCCTGGAGGAGGGACTCCACGGCCTACGAGCAGTACTTC. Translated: CAWRRDSTAYEQYF. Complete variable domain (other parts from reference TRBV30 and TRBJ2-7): SQTIHQWPATLVQPVGSPLSLECTVEGTSNPNLYWYRQAAGRGLQLLFYSVGIGQISSEVPQNLSASRPQDRQFILSSKKLLLSDSGFYLCAWRRDSTAYEQYFGPGTRLTVT.

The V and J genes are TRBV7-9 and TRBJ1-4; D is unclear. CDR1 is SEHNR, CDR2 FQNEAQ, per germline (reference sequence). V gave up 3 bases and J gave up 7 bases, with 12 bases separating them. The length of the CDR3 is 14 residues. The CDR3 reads CASSLNAIGEKLFF. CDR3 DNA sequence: TGTGCCAGCAGCTTGAACGCGATCGGTGAAAAACTGTTTTTT.

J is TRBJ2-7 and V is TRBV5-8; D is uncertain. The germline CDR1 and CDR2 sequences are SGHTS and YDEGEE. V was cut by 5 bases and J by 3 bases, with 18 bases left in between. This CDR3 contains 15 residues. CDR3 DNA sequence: TGTGCCAGCAGATTCTCCACCGGACGGTTCTACGAGCAGTACTTC. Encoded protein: CASRFSTGRFYEQYF.

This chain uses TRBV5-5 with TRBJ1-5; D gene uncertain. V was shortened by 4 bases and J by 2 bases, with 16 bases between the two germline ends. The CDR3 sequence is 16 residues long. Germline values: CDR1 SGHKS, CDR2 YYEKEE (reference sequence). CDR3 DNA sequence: TGTGCCAGCAGCGCCTTAACTTTCGGTGGCAATCAGCCCCAGCATTTT. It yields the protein CASSALTFGGNQPQHF.

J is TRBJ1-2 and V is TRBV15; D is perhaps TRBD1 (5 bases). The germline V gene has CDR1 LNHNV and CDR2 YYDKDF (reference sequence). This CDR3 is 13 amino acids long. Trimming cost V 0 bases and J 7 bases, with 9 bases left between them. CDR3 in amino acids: CATSRERTSGYTF. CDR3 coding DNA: TGTGCCACCAGCAGAGAGAGGACAAGTGGCTACACCTTC.

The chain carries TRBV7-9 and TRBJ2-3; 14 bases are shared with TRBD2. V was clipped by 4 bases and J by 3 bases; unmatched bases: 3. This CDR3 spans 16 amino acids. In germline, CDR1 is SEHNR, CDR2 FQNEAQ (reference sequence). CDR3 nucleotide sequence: TGTGCCAGCAGCTCGGGACTAGCGGGAGTAACAGATACGCAGTATTTT. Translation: CASSSGLAGVTDTQYF.

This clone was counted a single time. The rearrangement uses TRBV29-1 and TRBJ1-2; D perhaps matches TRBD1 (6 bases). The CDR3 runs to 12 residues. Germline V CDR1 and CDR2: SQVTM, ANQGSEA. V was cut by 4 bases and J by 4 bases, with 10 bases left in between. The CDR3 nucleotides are TGCAGCGTTGCTGTGGGGGCCTATGGCTACACCTTC. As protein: CSVAVGAYGYTF.

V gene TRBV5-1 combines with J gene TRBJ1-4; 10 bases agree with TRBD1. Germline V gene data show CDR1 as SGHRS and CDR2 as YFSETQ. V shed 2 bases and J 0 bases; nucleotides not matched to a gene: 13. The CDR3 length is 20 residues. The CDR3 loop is CASSLSTGTGELATNEKLFF. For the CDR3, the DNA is TGCGCCAGCAGCTTATCCACCGGGACAGGGGAACTTGCAACTAATGAAAAACTGTTTTTT.

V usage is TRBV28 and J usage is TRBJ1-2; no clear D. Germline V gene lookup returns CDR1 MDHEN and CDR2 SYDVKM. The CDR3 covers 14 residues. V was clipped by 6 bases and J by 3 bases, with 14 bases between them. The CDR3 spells CASRESGADYGYTF. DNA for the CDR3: TGTGCCAGCAGGGAAAGTGGTGCAGACTATGGCTACACCTTC.

The CDR3 region has the DNA TGTGCCAGCAGTGTTAGGAGTGAGAACACTGAAGCTTTCTTT. Encoded protein: CASSVRSENTEAFF. This rearrangement joins TRBV6-4 to TRBJ1-1; D is unresolved. The CDR3 has 14 residues. Germline CDR1 MRHNA, CDR2 SNTAGT. V dropped 4 bases and J dropped 1 base, with 10 bases sitting between them.

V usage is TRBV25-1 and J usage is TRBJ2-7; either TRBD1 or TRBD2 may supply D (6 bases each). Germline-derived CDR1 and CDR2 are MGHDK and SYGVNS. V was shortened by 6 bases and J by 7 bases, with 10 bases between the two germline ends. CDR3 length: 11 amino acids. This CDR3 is CASREGGEQYF. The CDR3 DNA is TGTGCCAGCAGGGAGGGGGGAGAGCAGTACTTC.